The 13 T cell receptor beta chains presented below share a single source sample, sequenced in a study of blood T cell repertoires in COVID-19. Clones were sequenced by immunoSEQ multiplex PCR, and TCRdb holds only the in-frame ones, with some missing. Of fewer than 200,000 clones in the sample, 60% to 80% were seen once. Sequenced material: peripheral blood. The receptor set was obtained from an older woman with acute or convalescent COVID-19.

This rearrangement joins TRBV10-1 to TRBJ1-2; 8 bases agree with TRBD1. The CDR3 contains 13 residues. Trimming took 3 bases from V and 5 from J; bases not matched to a gene: 2. In germline, CDR1 is WNHNN, CDR2 SYGVQD (reference sequence). CDR3 sequence (DNA): TGCGCCAGCAGTGAAACAGGGGGATATGGCTACACCTTC. It specifies CASSETGGYGYTF.

Points on this clone: This sample includes further DNA sequences coding for the same CDR3. V is TRBV12-3 or TRBV12-4 and J is TRBJ1-6, with TRBD1 identical over 7 bases. CDR3 length: 13 amino acids. J lost 7 bases, V lost 3 bases, and 0 bases had no gene match. CDR3 in DNA: TGTGCCAGCAGTTTGACAGGGAATTCACCCCTCCACTTT. Translating it yields CASSLTGNSPLHF.

The chain is built from TRBV15 and TRBJ1-2; possibly TRBD1 for D (6 bases). CDR3 length equals 17 residues. Per the germline V gene, CDR1 is LNHNV and CDR2 is YYDKDF (reference sequence). V lost 1 base and J 4 bases, leaving 19 bases between the germline ends. The DNA for the CDR3 is TGTGCCACCAGCAGAGTTGCTGGAGTGGGGGCTTCCTATGGCTACACCTTC. This encodes CATSRVAGVGASYGYTF.

The CDR3 sequence is CASSLAAANTGELFF. In DNA, the CDR3 is TGCGCCAGCAGCTTGGCAGCGGCGAACACCGGGGAGCTGTTTTTT. The chain links TRBV5-1 to TRBJ2-2, with D perhaps matching TRBD2 (5 bases). From germline, CDR1 is SGHRS and CDR2 YFSETQ. CDR3 size: 15 residues. Trimming left V 0 bases short and J 0 bases short, with 6 bases between.

This clone was counted a single time. The chain recombines TRBV9 with TRBJ1-2; TRBD1 matches 7 bases. The J segment lost 7 bases and the V segment lost 6 bases, leaving 12 bases of the junction unmatched. CDR1 is SGDLS and CDR2 is YYNGEE in the germline V gene. This CDR3 has 14 residues. CDR3 in DNA: TGTGCCAGCACCCGACAGGGTATAGATGGTGGCTACACCTTC. Its translation: CASTRQGIDGGYTF.

The chain joins TRBV29-1 to TRBJ2-3; unclear D gene. The CDR3 is made up of 13 amino acids. The germline V gene encodes CDR1 SQVTM and CDR2 ANQGSEA. V lost 8 bases, J lost 0 bases, and 12 bases lay in between. The chain's CDR3 is CSTRGPSTDTQYF. CDR3 DNA sequence: TGCAGCACCCGAGGCCCTAGCACAGATACGCAGTATTTT.

This chain uses TRBV28 with TRBJ1-4, with D hard to call. The length of the CDR3 is 13 residues. Trimming removed 3 bases from V and 7 bases from J, with 9 bases in between. Germline CDR1 reads MDHEN; CDR2 reads SYDVKM. In DNA form, the CDR3 reads TGTGCCAGCAGTTTCGGTAGGAGTGAAAAACTGTTTTTT. It is translated as CASSFGRSEKLFF.

This clone was detected ten times or more. The chain joins TRBV10-1 to TRBJ1-3; the D gene is possibly TRBD1 (6 bases). The V end was cut by 3 bases, the J end by 2 bases, with 14 bases between. The CDR3 extends over 16 amino acids. CDR1 and CDR2 (germline): WNHNN, SYGVQD (reference sequence). The CDR3 loop reads CASSDTSRGPGNTIYF. The CDR3 coding sequence is TGCGCCAGCAGTGATACTTCCAGGGGTCCTGGAAACACCATATATTTT.

V usage is TRBV5-1 and J usage is TRBJ1-4, with 7 bases aligning to TRBD1. After removal of 4 bases from V and 2 bases from J, the junction contained 5 bases not matched to a gene. CDR3 length: 15 amino acids. Germline loops: CDR1 SGHRS, CDR2 YFSETQ. The CDR3 sequence is CASSARDSTNEKLFF. CDR3 coding DNA: TGCGCCAGCAGCGCCCGGGACAGTACTAATGAAAAACTGTTTTTT.

This chain links TRBV4-1 with TRBJ1-5; 7 bases match TRBD1. The CDR3 length is 16 residues. From germline, CDR1 is MGHRA and CDR2 YSYEKL. V was pared by 2 bases and J by 2 bases, with 6 bases of the junction left unmatched. The CDR3 protein is CASSQFAGTGNQPQHF. CDR3 coding DNA: TGCGCCAGCAGCCAATTCGCCGGGACAGGCAATCAGCCCCAGCATTTT.

This chain links TRBV5-8 with TRBJ2-5, with 7 bases matching TRBD2. The CDR3 extends over 15 amino acids. CDR1 SGHTS and CDR2 YDEGEE come from the germline V gene. Trimming removed 1 base from V and 5 bases from J; junction bases left unmatched: 8. In nucleotides, the CDR3 is TGTGCCAGCAGCTTGATATTTGTCGGGGGGGAGACCCAGTACTTC. It yields the protein CASSLIFVGGETQYF.

The gene calls are TRBV19 and TRBJ2-5; 9 bases match TRBD2. The CDR3 is 14 residues long. The germline V gene encodes CDR1 LNHDA and CDR2 SQIVND (reference sequence). With V trimmed by 6 bases and J by 5 bases, 7 bases remained unmatched. CDR3 residues: CASSGTSRVETQYF. In nucleotides, the CDR3 is TGTGCCAGTAGCGGGACTAGCAGGGTGGAGACCCAGTACTTC.

CDR3 protein: CASSLGQGATPLHF. The CDR3 DNA follows: TGTGCCAGCAGTTTAGGTCAGGGGGCGACACCCCTCCACTTT. The chain carries TRBV28 and TRBJ1-6, with 8 bases matching TRBD1. Unmatched junction bases numbered 5, after V lost 2 bases and J lost 11 bases. The CDR3 has 14 amino acids. Germline V gene data show CDR1 as MDHEN and CDR2 as SYDVKM.